This TCR beta chain was observed in a study of blood T cell repertoires in COVID-19. Looking at the study overall: Spain, Italy and the United States supplied samples that represented acute and convalescent COVID-19. Nucleic acid was either cDNA or gDNA, and it came from T cells, B-cell-depleted T cells, or PBMCs.

The CDR3 is 15 residues long. Germline CDR1 SGDLS, CDR2 YYNGEE. The ends were cut back, 0 bases at V and 7 bases at J, with 14 bases in the middle. Recruited during active infection, patients (from Seattle) were subsequently followed longitudinally. Original analysis: Reference gene primer amplification yielded estimated nucleated cell counts. Here immunoSEQ multiplex PCR was the method, and the copy in TCRdb shows in-frame clones only, minus some. D and trimming come from the DNA, and the V and J calls and clone size come from that table. The sample records 85,000 to 120,000 clones, about 85% being singletons.

The TCR was taken from a woman aged 45-59 years with COVID-19, enrolled during active disease. What was sequenced was peripheral blood. This chain uses TRBV9 with TRBJ1-5; D gene uncertain. The DNA of the CDR3 is TGTGCCAGCAGCGTAGGCGACAACCCGGGGCAGCCCCAGCATTTT. Encoded protein: CASSVGDNPGQPQHF.